Below are 30 T cell receptor beta chains sequenced from a single sample in a study of glioma-infiltrating T cells. Using RNA template, CDR3s of TCR alpha and beta were amplified with iRepertoire arm-PCR. TCRdb reprocessed the multiplex PCR reads with MiXCR, giving one entry per CDR3 protein. The sample gives 150,000 to 200,000 distinct CDR3 sequences, roughly two fifths of which show up once; roughly 5.2% is in the top ten. The sequenced material came from glioma tissue, nonneoplastic brain tissue, or PBMCs (not recorded which). Receptor source: a human donor with low-grade glioma or glioblastoma, undergoing nonglioma brain surgery, or in good health (not recorded which).

This clonotype appeared many times. The chain carries TRBV2 and TRBJ1-5; D gene uncertain. Deletions cut 5 bases from V and 7 bases from J, with 15 bases between. The CDR3 extends over 14 amino acids. Germline-derived CDR1 and CDR2 are SNHLY and FYNNEI. The CDR3 region has the DNA TGTGCCAGCAGTTACGAACCCGGTGGCCAGCCCCAGCATTTT. Translation gives CASSYEPGGQPQHF.

The V and J genes are TRBV12-3 or TRBV12-4 and TRBJ2-7; 11 bases match TRBD2. V was clipped by 6 bases and J by 4 bases; unmatched bases: 8. The CDR3 extends over 15 amino acids. CDR3 DNA: TGTGCCAGCAGCAATGGACTAGCGGGCTATTACGAGCAGTACTTC. Its translation is CASSNGLAGYYEQYF.

This clonotype was observed many times. The rearrangement joins TRBV28 to TRBJ1-5; 7 bases map to TRBD1. This CDR3 has 13 amino acids. V was clipped by 8 bases and J by 2 bases; unmatched bases: 3. In germline, CDR1 is MDHEN, CDR2 SYDVKM. This CDR3 is CASGGTGNQPQHF. The CDR3 region has the DNA TGTGCCAGCGGGGGGACAGGCAATCAGCCCCAGCATTTT.

This clonotype was detected ten times or more. V usage is TRBV7-2 and J usage is TRBJ2-1, with TRBD1 matching 7 bases. The CDR3 has 16 amino acids. CDR1 is SGHTA and CDR2 is FQGNSA in the germline V gene. Trimming removed 7 bases from V and 2 bases from J; junction bases left unmatched: 11. CDR3 sequence (DNA): TGTGCCAGCACCCCCAGGACAGGTACTACCTACAATGAGCAGTTCTTC. Translating it yields CASTPRTGTTYNEQFF.

This clonotype has more than one count but fewer than ten. The genes are TRBV7-2 and TRBJ1-1; D possibly corresponds to TRBD1 (6 bases). There are 15 residues in the CDR3. Germline CDR1 and CDR2: SGHTA and FQGNSA. Deletions cut 2 bases from V and 2 bases from J, with 12 bases between. The CDR3 sequence is CASSLMARGNTEAFF. Here the CDR3 DNA reads TGTGCCAGCAGCTTAATGGCCAGGGGAAACACTGAAGCTTTCTTT.

The chain carries TRBV5-4 and TRBJ1-4; D is ambiguous. CDR3 length: 14 residues. Germline V CDR1 and CDR2: SGHNT, YYREEE (reference sequence). Trimming stripped 4 bases from V and 0 bases from J, with 7 bases between. DNA for the CDR3: TGTGCCAGCAGCCGTGATGCAACTAATGAAAAACTGTTTTTT. Protein: CASSRDATNEKLFF.

There are many counts of this clonotype. The rearrangement joins TRBV20-1 to TRBJ2-7; D is possibly TRBD2 (5 bases). This CDR3 is built from 15 residues. The germline CDR1 and CDR2 sequences are DFQATT and SNEGSKA (reference sequence). Deletions cut 7 bases from V and 1 base from J, with 20 bases between. CDR3 in DNA: TGCAGTGTTGAGCGAAGATTCAGCGGATCCTACGAGCAGTACTTC. Its translation: CSVERRFSGSYEQYF.

The sample holds many counts of this clonotype. The chain is built from TRBV28 and TRBJ1-4, with D perhaps TRBD1 (5 bases). This CDR3 region has 16 residues. Trimming took 7 bases from V and 8 from J, leaving 23 bases between them. CDR1 MDHEN and CDR2 SYDVKM come from the germline V gene. This chain's CDR3 is CASTTPIGREGEKLFF. CDR3 nucleotide sequence: TGTGCCAGCACCACCCCGATTGGCAGGGAAGGCGAAAAACTGTTTTTT.

This clonotype was seen many times. The V call is TRBV7-9, the J call TRBJ1-2, with D possibly TRBD1 on 6 matching bases. Trimming shortened V by 3 bases and J by 3 bases, and 11 bases separated the two germline ends. Per germline, CDR1 SEHNR and CDR2 FQNEAQ (reference sequence). This CDR3 comprises 14 residues. CDR3 loop: CASSFDGQYYGYTF. CDR3 DNA: TGTGCCAGCAGCTTCGACGGACAGTACTATGGCTACACCTTC.

The chain is built from TRBV2 and TRBJ2-1, with 8 bases aligning to TRBD2. Per the germline V gene, CDR1 is SNHLY and CDR2 is FYNNEI. The CDR3 is made up of 15 amino acids. V gave up 7 bases and J gave up 7 bases; unmatched junction bases: 12. CDR3 sequence reads: CASNTSGSFWNEQFF. CDR3 bases: TGTGCCAGCAATACGAGCGGGAGCTTTTGGAATGAGCAGTTCTTC.

This clonotype was picked up a small number of times. It may be a read error: a sequence one base away is much more abundant. This chain links TRBV20-1 with TRBJ2-7, with D unresolved. Germline CDR1 and CDR2: DFQATT and SNEGSKA (reference sequence). V was trimmed by 2 bases and J by 2 bases, leaving 7 bases between them. There are 12 residues in the CDR3. In DNA form, the CDR3 reads TGCAGTGCTAGAACAGACACCTACGAGCAGTACTTC. It translates to CSARTDTYEQYF.

Concerning this clonotype itself: Germline is not matched at one junction end, which may reflect a read error. This rearrangement joins TRBV3-1 to TRBJ1-6, with a weak D call TRBD1 (6 bases). The germline CDR1 and CDR2 sequences are LGHDT and YNNKEL (reference sequence). The length of the CDR3 is 15 residues. The CDR3 is CASRQEQGGNSPLHF. CDR3 bases: TGTGCCAGCAGACAAGAACAGGGCGGCAATTCACCCCTCCACTTT.

This clonotype is medium-sized (0.01 to 0.1%). This chain links TRBV6-1 with TRBJ1-2; D is possibly TRBD1 (5 bases). The CDR3 is 13 amino acids. Germline V gene lookup returns CDR1 MNHNS and CDR2 SASEGT. V lost 1 base, J lost 10 bases, and 13 bases lay in between. The CDR3 coding sequence is TGTGCCAGCAGTGAAGGGGACGGACGAGTCTACACCTTC. Its translation is CASSEGDGRVYTF.

This clonotype was detected only a few times. This chain connects TRBV9 to TRBJ2-7, with D possibly being TRBD2 (5 bases). Germline CDR1 reads SGDLS; CDR2 reads YYNGEE. CDR3 length: 13 amino acids. The V end lost 7 bases, the J end lost 7 bases, and 18 bases lay between the germline ends. The CDR3 region has the DNA TGTGCCAGCCAGACGGGATTCCTGGGGGAGCAGTACTTC. Translation: CASQTGFLGEQYF.

The rearrangement joins TRBV19 to TRBJ1-1; D gene unclear. This CDR3 contains 14 residues. In germline, CDR1 is LNHDA, CDR2 SQIVND (reference sequence). The V end was cut by 6 bases, the J end by 2 bases, with 13 bases between. Written as DNA, the CDR3 is TGTGCCAGTAGGAGACCCTGGGGTAACACTGAAGCTTTCTTT. Translated, it gives CASRRPWGNTEAFF.

Points on this clonotype: At one end, the junction sequence differs from germline, possibly due to a read error. The chain has TRBV6-6 and TRBJ1-1; D is perhaps TRBD1 (6 bases). The germline gives CDR1 MNHNY, CDR2 SVGAGI (reference sequence). There are 13 residues in the CDR3. CDR3 sequence: CAGSESRGTEAFF. CDR3 coding DNA: TGTGCCGGCAGTGAGTCCAGGGGTACTGAAGCTTTCTTT.

A remark on this clonotype: This may come from a read error, since a much larger clone is one base off. The genes are TRBV14 and TRBJ2-1, with D uncertain. V shed 0 bases and J shed 14 bases, with 17 bases lying between them. This CDR3 comprises 14 residues. Germline-derived CDR1 and CDR2 are SGHDN and FVKESK. CDR3 protein: CASSQEGSPSLEFF. CDR3 nucleotide sequence: TGTGCCAGCAGCCAAGAAGGCTCCCCATCGTTGGAGTTCTTC.

This rearrangement joins TRBV7-8 to TRBJ2-7; D is undetermined. V lost 2 bases and J 4 bases, leaving 21 bases between the germline ends. In germline, CDR1 is SGHVS, CDR2 FQNEAQ. The length of the CDR3 is 17 residues. Here the CDR3 DNA reads TGTGCCAGCAGCTTAAGGACGCGCGAAGACCATAGATACGAGCAGTACTTC. Amino acid sequence: CASSLRTREDHRYEQYF.

Worth noting for this clonotype: This clone may be a read error of a much larger clone one base away. The chain has TRBV28 and TRBJ1-4; TRBD1 might be the D (5 bases). Germline lookup yields CDR1 MDHEN and CDR2 SYDVKM. The V and J ends lost 6 bases and 0 bases respectively, with 14 bases between them. This CDR3 contains 16 residues. The CDR3 here is CASRSDSYSTNEKLFF. The CDR3 bases are TGTGCCAGCAGGAGCGACAGCTATTCAACTAATGAAAAACTGTTTTTT.

The rearrangement joins TRBV7-9 to TRBJ2-3; D might be TRBD2 (5 bases). CDR1 is SEHNR, CDR2 FQNEAQ, per germline (reference sequence). Trimming left V 2 bases short and J 5 bases short, with 14 bases between. This CDR3 contains 15 residues. The CDR3 sequence: CASSLRGTKGDTQYF. The DNA for the CDR3 is TGTGCCAGCAGCTTACGGGGAACTAAGGGAGATACGCAGTATTTT.

This clonotype was counted only a few times. V and J are TRBV19 and TRBJ2-1; 14 bases map to TRBD2. The ends lost 5 bases at V and 10 bases at J; junction bases unmatched: 10. CDR3 length equals 16 residues. Germline-derived CDR1 and CDR2 are LNHDA and SQIVND (reference sequence). This CDR3 reads CASSPRLAGGWGEQFF. In DNA form, the CDR3 reads TGTGCCAGTAGTCCCAGACTAGCGGGAGGGTGGGGGGAGCAGTTCTTC.

The chain employs TRBV20-1 and TRBJ2-5; 13 nucleotides agree with TRBD2. Germline V lookup: CDR1 DFQATT, CDR2 SNEGSKA (reference sequence). With 1 base clipped from V and 5 bases from J, the junction kept 16 bases outside the gene matches. This CDR3 comprises 19 residues. The CDR3, as DNA: TGCAGTGCTAGAGGTCCAAACAAATTCGGGACTAGCGGGATGGAGACCCAGTACTTC. It encodes CSARGPNKFGTSGMETQYF.

Comments on this clonotype: A much larger clone sits a single nucleotide away, making a read error possible. The chain joins TRBV3-1 to TRBJ2-1, with TRBD2 as a possible D gene (5 bases). The CDR3 is 14 residues long. Germline-derived CDR1 and CDR2 are LGHDT and YNNKEL (reference sequence). CDR3 nucleotide sequence: TGTCCCAGCAGCCACGGGGTCAGATACAATGAGCAGTTCTTC. Amino acids: CPSSHGVRYNEQFF.

This clonotype occurred a few times. As DNA, the CDR3 is TGCAGTGCTAGGCCAGGGGGCGACTCTGGAAACACCATATATTTT. Translation: CSARPGGDSGNTIYF. The V and J genes are TRBV20-1 and TRBJ1-3, with 8 bases aligning to TRBD1. The CDR3 length is 15 residues. Germline values: CDR1 DFQATT, CDR2 SNEGSKA (reference sequence). The ends lost 3 bases at V and 0 bases at J; junction bases unmatched: 4.

In its sample, this clonotype was seen a few times. The chain recombines TRBV29-1 with TRBJ2-7; D is perhaps TRBD1 (6 bases). The CDR3 spans 13 residues. From germline, CDR1 is SQVTM and CDR2 ANQGSEA. Trimming stripped 4 bases from V and 3 bases from J, with 13 bases between. CDR3 amino acids: CSVVLDSDYEQYF. In DNA form, the CDR3 reads TGCAGCGTTGTGTTGGACAGCGACTACGAGCAGTACTTC.

This clonotype appeared many times. The J gene is TRBJ2-1, the V gene TRBV28; a possible D gene is TRBD2 (5 bases). The CDR3 loop spans 12 amino acids. The V gene lost 5 bases and the J gene lost 8 bases, with 10 bases spanning the gap. Germline assignment: CDR1 MDHEN and CDR2 SYDVKM. CDR3 residues: CASSLGRDEQFF. DNA for the CDR3: TGTGCCAGCAGTCTAGGGAGAGATGAGCAGTTCTTC.

The chain couples TRBV28 to TRBJ2-7, with a possible D match to TRBD2 (6 bases). Germline-derived CDR1 and CDR2 are MDHEN and SYDVKM. V gave up 7 bases and J gave up 4 bases, with 17 bases separating them. The CDR3 loop spans 14 amino acids. The CDR3, as DNA: TGTGCCAGCACCGCCCAACGGGAGTTTTACGAGCAGTACTTC. Translation gives CASTAQREFYEQYF.

The table lists this clonotype with many counts. The chain employs TRBV7-9 and TRBJ2-4; D is possibly TRBD2 (5 bases). CDR3 length equals 14 residues. Germline V gives CDR1 SEHNR, CDR2 FQNEAQ (reference sequence). V was trimmed by 5 bases and J by 7 bases, leaving 15 bases between them. Here the CDR3 reads CASSPQRVTNIQYF. The CDR3 DNA follows: TGTGCCAGCAGCCCACAGAGGGTTACGAACATTCAGTACTTC.

This clonotype was seen once. This may arise from a read error, as a much more abundant clone is one base away. The chain has TRBV20-1 and TRBJ2-5; 9 bases line up with TRBD2. The CDR3 totals 15 residues. The junction had 8 bases not matched to a gene; V was cut back by 3 bases and J by 3 bases. From germline, CDR1 is DFQATT and CDR2 SNEGSKA (reference sequence). The CDR3 coding sequence is TGCAGTGCTAGCCCTAGCGGGACATGGGAAGAGACCCAGTACTTC. Amino acid sequence: CSASPSGTWEETQYF.

This clonotype was observed many times. As DNA, the CDR3 is TGCAGCGCCGAAGAACAGGTCTCTGGAAACACCATATATTTT. Protein product: CSAEEQVSGNTIYF. V is TRBV29-1 and J is TRBJ1-3, with D tentatively TRBD1 (5 bases). CDR1 is SQVTM and CDR2 is ANQGSEA in the germline V gene. This CDR3 has 14 residues. Trimming stripped 7 bases from V and 0 bases from J, with 13 bases between.